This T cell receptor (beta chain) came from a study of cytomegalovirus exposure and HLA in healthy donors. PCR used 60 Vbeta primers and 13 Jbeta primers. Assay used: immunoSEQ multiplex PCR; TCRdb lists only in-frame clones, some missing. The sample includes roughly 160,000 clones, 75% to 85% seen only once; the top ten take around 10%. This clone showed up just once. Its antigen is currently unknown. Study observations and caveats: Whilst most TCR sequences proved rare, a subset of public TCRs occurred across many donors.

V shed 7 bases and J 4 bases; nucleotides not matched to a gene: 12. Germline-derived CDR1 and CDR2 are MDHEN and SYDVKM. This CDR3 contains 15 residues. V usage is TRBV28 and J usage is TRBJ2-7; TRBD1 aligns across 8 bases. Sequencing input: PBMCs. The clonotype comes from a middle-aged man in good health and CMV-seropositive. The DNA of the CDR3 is TGTGCCAGCAACAAGGCAGGGGGCGCCCCTTACGAGCAGTACTTC. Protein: CASNKAGGAPYEQYF.